The subject of this entry is one T cell receptor beta chain. Produced via immunoSEQ multiplex PCR; TCRdb's table is partial and in-frame only. The sample has about 68,000 clones; approximately 90% are singletons. The sample originates from a study of T cell changes during pregnancy in multiple sclerosis. The CDR3 sequence is 17 residues long. V was cut by 3 bases and J by 5 bases, with 22 bases left in between. Per the germline V gene, CDR1 is MNHNS and CDR2 is SASEGT. This chain connects TRBV6-1 to TRBJ1-2; a possible D gene is TRBD1 (6 bases). Source: peripheral blood, taken in the third trimester of pregnancy. This TCR derives from a female donor with multiple sclerosis, enrolled in a pregnancy study. CDR3 protein: CASSDQGLILTVYGYTF. The CDR3 coding sequence is TGTGCCAGCAGTGATCAGGGGTTGATCCTGACCGTTTATGGCTACACCTTC.